The rows below give T cell receptor beta chains drawn from one sample of a study of blood T cell repertoires in COVID-19. Profiling relied on immunoSEQ multiplex PCR, and the TCRdb table lists in-frame clones only, not all of them. Counted here are roughly 410,000 clones, over 75% occurring once; the ten biggest clones make up less than 2%. Sequences were obtained from peripheral blood. The receptor set was obtained from a middle-aged woman with COVID-19, enrolled during active disease. Both conserved end residues are part of each CDR3. Fields, in order: clone size, D gene, J gene, V gene, CDR3 protein, CDR3 DNA. D genes are given only for firm matches. Size values are once, few and many counts, or a class for expanded clones, and some rows have none.

once | NA | TRBJ1-2 | TRBV6-2/TRBV6-3 | CASSKRMGAEYGYTF | TGTGCCAGCAGTAAACGTATGGGGGCAGAATATGGCTACACCTTC
NA | NA | TRBJ1-1 | TRBV11-3 | CASSLRTIFSSNTEAFF | TGTGCCAGCAGCCTAAGGACAATCTTCAGTTCGAACACTGAAGCTTTCTTT
NA | NA | TRBJ1-3 | TRBV9 | CASSVVGGDNTIYF | TGTGCCAGCAGCGTAGTGGGAGGGGACAACACCATATATTTT
NA | TRBD2 | TRBJ2-1 | TRBV7-2 | CASSSATSGGYNEQFF | TGTGCCAGCAGCTCAGCTACTAGCGGGGGTTACAATGAGCAGTTCTTC
once | TRBD1 | TRBJ2-2 | TRBV5-4 | CASSQDRGGMGLFF | TGTGCCAGCAGCCAAGACAGGGGGGGGATGGGGCTGTTTTTT
NA | TRBD1 | TRBJ2-5 | TRBV18 | CASSPRTGAEETQYF | TGTGCCAGCTCACCACGAACAGGGGCGGAAGAGACCCAGTACTTC
few | NA | TRBJ2-5 | TRBV20-1 | CSARAEETQYF | TGCAGTGCTAGGGCAGAAGAGACCCAGTACTTC
NA | TRBD1 | TRBJ1-2 | TRBV28 | CASSFPGRGLDYGYTF | TGTGCCAGCAGTTTCCCTGGCAGGGGGCTGGACTATGGCTACACCTTC
NA | NA | TRBJ1-1 | TRBV12-3/TRBV12-4 | CASSTGTEAFF | TGTGCCAGCAGTACGGGGACTGAAGCTTTCTTT
once | NA | TRBJ1-6 | TRBV7-2 | CASSQSTDLPLHF | TGTGCCAGCAGCCAATCGACAGATTTACCCCTCCACTTT
NA | TRBD2 | TRBJ2-2 | TRBV7-9 | CASSSLAGGITTGELFF | TGTGCCAGCAGCTCCTTAGCGGGGGGGATTACTACCGGGGAGCTGTTTTTT
NA | TRBD2 | TRBJ2-1 | TRBV4-1 | CASSQELAGGYNEQFF | TGCGCCAGCAGCCAAGAGCTAGCGGGAGGTTACAATGAGCAGTTCTTC
NA | NA | TRBJ1-1 | TRBV6-6 | CASSFGEAFF | TGTGCCAGCAGTTTCGGGGAAGCTTTCTTT
NA | TRBD1 | TRBJ1-2 | TRBV7-9 | CASSSVSPGQGLWGYTF | TGTGCCAGCAGCTCAGTCTCCCCCGGACAGGGCCTATGGGGCTACACCTTC
NA | NA | TRBJ1-1 | TRBV6-2/TRBV6-3 | CASSKIIETEAFF | TGTGCCAGCAGCAAGATTATTGAGACTGAAGCTTTCTTT
NA | NA | TRBJ1-1 | TRBV11-1 | CASSSDKSNTEAFF | TGTGCCAGCAGCTCGGACAAATCGAACACTGAAGCTTTCTTT
once | NA | TRBJ1-4 | TRBV7-9 | CASSLVRVTTNEKLFF | TGTGCCAGCAGCTTAGTTCGGGTAACAACTAATGAAAAACTGTTTTTT
NA | TRBD2 | TRBJ2-7 | TRBV5-6 | CASSPRTSGVISYEQYF | TGTGCCAGCAGCCCCAGGACTAGCGGGGTCATCTCCTACGAGCAGTACTTC
NA | TRBD2 | TRBJ2-3 | TRBV9 | CASTERGDSGRKTDTQYF | TGTGCCAGCACCGAACGTGGGGATAGCGGGAGGAAGACAGATACGCAGTATTTT
NA | NA | TRBJ1-2 | TRBV28 | CASTKRRERHGYTF | TGTGCCAGCACGAAGAGGAGGGAGAGGCATGGCTACACCTTC
NA | NA | TRBJ1-1 | TRBV7-3 | CASSLGRANTEAFF | TGTGCCAGCAGCTTGGGCAGGGCAAACACTGAAGCTTTCTTT
NA | NA | TRBJ2-2 | TRBV11-3 | CASSRDTKALFF | TGTGCCAGCAGCCGGGACACCAAGGCGCTGTTTTTT
NA | NA | TRBJ2-5 | TRBV10-3 | CAISTTQGGGETQYF | TGTGCCATCAGCACTACTCAGGGGGGCGGGGAGACCCAGTACTTC
NA | NA | TRBJ2-7 | TRBV4-3 | CASSQERTVDSYEQYF | TGCGCCAGCAGCCAAGAAAGGACAGTCGATTCCTACGAGCAGTACTTC
NA | TRBD1 | TRBJ1-3 | TRBV7-2 | CASSLWGTGDVVGNTIYF | TGTGCCAGCAGCTTATGGGGGACAGGGGATGTGGTAGGAAACACCATATATTTT
NA | NA | TRBJ2-6 | TRBV3-1/TRBV3-2 | CASSHRTSLSGANVLTF | TGTGCCAGCAGCCACCGGACATCTCTTTCTGGGGCCAACGTCCTGACTTTC
NA | TRBD1 | TRBJ1-1 | TRBV19 | CASSIGRGLGEAFF | TGTGCCAGTAGTATTGGCAGGGGGCTGGGTGAAGCTTTCTTT
NA | TRBD1 | TRBJ2-5 | TRBV19 | CASSITGVETQYF | TGTGCCAGTAGTATTACAGGGGTAGAGACCCAGTACTTC
NA | NA | TRBJ2-7 | TRBV3-1/TRBV3-2 | CASSRRTGTGTPKNYEQYF | TGTGCCAGCAGCCGTCGAACAGGAACCGGGACTCCAAAAAACTACGAGCAGTACTTC
NA | NA | TRBJ1-2 | TRBV4-1 | CASSPTGSNYGYTF | TGCGCCAGCAGCCCAACCGGTTCTAACTATGGCTACACCTTC
NA | TRBD1 | TRBJ1-3 | TRBV29-1 | CSVRTGTSGNTIYF | TGCAGCGTTCGGACAGGGACCTCTGGAAACACCATATATTTT
NA | NA | TRBJ1-4 | TRBV30 | CAWSSDSEKLFF | TGTGCCTGGAGTTCTGATAGCGAAAAACTGTTTTTT
NA | NA | TRBJ2-5 | TRBV6-1 | CASSEVPGKKETQYF | TGTGCCAGCAGTGAAGTCCCGGGAAAGAAAGAGACCCAGTACTTC
few | NA | TRBJ2-1 | TRBV5-1 | CASSSRREQFF | TGCGCCAGCAGCTCGCGGCGTGAGCAGTTCTTC
NA | NA | TRBJ2-7 | TRBV6-7 | CASSGGGSSYEQYF | TGTGCCAGCAGCGGGGGAGGCAGCTCCTACGAGCAGTACTTC
NA | NA | TRBJ2-7 | TRBV5-1 | CASSSDSTSYEQYF | TGCGCCAGCAGCTCGGACAGTACTTCCTACGAGCAGTACTTC
NA | NA | TRBJ1-2 | TRBV27 | CASSLSHSREGYTF | TGTGCCAGCAGTTTATCCCACAGTCGAGAGGGCTACACCTTC
once | TRBD1 | TRBJ1-2 | TRBV12-3/TRBV12-4 | CASSRDRGYGYTF | TGTGCCAGCAGTAGGGACAGGGGCTATGGCTACACCTTC
NA | NA | TRBJ2-6 | TRBV6-5 | CASSFRGSGANVLTF | TGTGCCAGCAGTTTCCGGGGATCTGGGGCCAACGTCCTGACTTTC
NA | NA | TRBJ2-2 | TRBV5-1 | CASMGGPNTGELFF | TGCGCCAGCATGGGGGGACCGAACACCGGGGAGCTGTTTTTT
NA | NA | TRBJ1-5 | TRBV6-5 | CASRRGKYSNQPQHF | TGTGCCAGCAGGAGGGGGAAATATAGCAATCAGCCCCAGCATTTT
NA | NA | TRBJ2-5 | TRBV27 | CASSSLLQGPGETQYF | TGTGCCAGCAGTTCGCTCCTCCAGGGGCCGGGGGAGACCCAGTACTTC
NA | TRBD1 | TRBJ1-4 | TRBV19 | CATMDRPSTNEKLFF | TGTGCCACCATGGACAGGCCTTCGACTAATGAAAAACTGTTTTTT
NA | NA | TRBJ2-3 | TRBV15 | CATSGISGAATQYF | TGTGCCACCAGCGGCATTTCAGGGGCCGCAACGCAGTATTTT
NA | NA | TRBJ2-5 | TRBV7-3 | CASSLARTPQETQYF | TGTGCCAGCAGCTTAGCGAGGACACCGCAAGAGACCCAGTACTTC
few | TRBD1 | TRBJ2-5 | TRBV5-4 | CASSLDPGGETQYF | TGTGCCAGCAGCTTGGACCCAGGGGGAGAGACCCAGTACTTC
NA | TRBD1 | TRBJ1-1 | TRBV2 | CASSDRVSRVGAFF | TGTGCCAGCAGCGACAGGGTTTCGAGGGTTGGAGCTTTCTTT
NA | TRBD2 | TRBJ2-7 | TRBV5-6 | CASSLAASSGIYEQYF | TGTGCCAGCAGCTTGGCCGCGTCTAGCGGGATCTACGAGCAGTACTTC
NA | NA | TRBJ1-3 | TRBV27 | CASSLGREAGNTIYF | TGTGCCAGCAGTTTGGGCAGGGAGGCAGGAAACACCATATATTTT
NA | NA | TRBJ1-3 | TRBV10-3 | CAIGPQAGNTIYF | TGTGCCATTGGGCCCCAAGCTGGAAACACCATATATTTT
NA | NA | TRBJ1-1 | TRBV28 | CATSGGFTEAFF | TGTGCCACCTCCGGGGGATTCACTGAAGCTTTCTTT